The rows below give T cell receptor beta chains drawn from one sample of a study of T cells in Graves' hyperthyroidism and ophthalmopathy. A single record per CDR3 protein comes from TCRdb applying MiXCR to the multiplex PCR reads. The top ten clones hold around 32% of a sample with roughly 350,000 distinct CDR3 sequences, roughly 15% of them seen once. Sequencing was performed on blood. These receptors were taken from a woman aged 40 to 50 with Graves' ophthalmopathy. Each CDR3 is given with its conserved first and last residue. Clone size is stated in some rows and not others, as once, few, many or a class when expanded.

TRBJ2-2,TRBV11-2,many,CASSLVVGAAGELFF
TRBJ1-1,TRBV11-2,many,CASIPWADSLYSTEAFF
TRBJ1-3,TRBV25-1,many,CASSMSTVSGNTIYF
TRBJ2-7,TRBV6-1,.,CASSELSGGAFNEQYF
TRBJ1-1,TRBV2,few,CASSGFGSPDTEAFF
TRBJ2-1,TRBV2,.,CASSESGSGGAGGYNEQFF
TRBJ1-5,TRBV20-1,many,CSGSTGSQPQHF
TRBJ2-2,TRBV11-2,few,CASSFPRLAGGRGELFF
TRBJ2-3,TRBV7-6,many,CASSFGLAGAEKDTQYF
TRBJ2-3,TRBV5-5,.,CASSQGAGSGDTQYF
TRBJ2-5,TRBV30,many,CAWSRGLAETQYF
TRBJ2-5,TRBV7-2,many,CASSEGLAGGHQETQYF
TRBJ2-1,TRBV28,many,CASSSETGTLHNEQFF
TRBJ2-7,TRBV7-8,many,CASSLARTSGYEQYF
TRBJ2-4,TRBV29-1,many,CSVEDLTGTPENIQYF
TRBJ2-7,TRBV14,many,CASSQGTGDEQYF
TRBJ1-1,TRBV29-1,many,CSGGFGTEAFF
TRBJ1-5,TRBV16,few,CASSQGLSNQPQHF
TRBJ2-2,TRBV19,few,CASSILRTGELFF
TRBJ2-1,TRBV4-2,.,CASSQLKIAGGTNEQFF
TRBJ1-1,TRBV28,many,CASSFTGANTEAFF
TRBJ2-2,TRBV27,many,CASSLGSGSNTGELFF
TRBJ2-1,TRBV6-1,.,CASSLGLAGDPYNEQFF
TRBJ2-7,TRBV20-1,few,CSASGDSPPYEQYF
TRBJ2-3,TRBV19,.,CASSNPWLADTQYF
TRBJ2-7,TRBV5-1,many,CASSLSPGLYEQYF
TRBJ1-5,TRBV6-1,few,CASSETFQNQPQHF
TRBJ1-2,TRBV19,many,CASMGQGSGGYTF
TRBJ1-2,TRBV6-1,many,CASKGDAANYGYTF
TRBJ1-2,TRBV6-1,many,CASSPGTGDGYTF
TRBJ2-3,TRBV12-3/TRBV12-4,many,CASRTGGTDTQYF
TRBJ2-3,TRBV19,many,CASSSLRLADTQYF
TRBJ1-5,TRBV2,many,CASRPTGGRGPQHF
TRBJ2-1,TRBV11-1,many,CASSRKLAGGYNEQFF
TRBJ1-5,TRBV14,.,CASSQEGTGGDQPQHF
TRBJ2-5,TRBV28,many,CASSFSGGGETQYF
TRBJ2-7,TRBV5-8,many,CASITGYEQYF
TRBJ1-4,TRBV15,.,CATSLSSYEKLFF
TRBJ2-7,TRBV7-8,.,CASSPLRLATEQYF